The entry that follows covers one T cell receptor (beta chain) sequence. This clone came up once. Its binding antigen is unknown. Base qualities are missing; no much larger clone stands one base away. Library preparation employed the immunoSEQ multiplex PCR assay. DNA from the CD4+ T cells that had been cultured and isolated underwent TCR beta CDR3 sequencing. In the source study's methods: Non-productive TCR sequences were removed, reads were trimmed to the CDR3 region, and CDR3s of at least 7 amino acids were retained. The MANAFEST web app was used to identify antigen-specific clonotypes by comparing expansion in peptide wells with expansion in reference cultures. To be called positive, a clone needed expansion at FDR<0.05 compared with the reference and with all other wells, an odds ratio greater than 5, and a frequency greater than 0.1% in two replicate wells. Cross-reactive clonotypes were defined as significantly expanded in SARS-CoV-2 spike wells and in at least one common cold coronavirus spike condition. Levenshtein distance calculated with the stringdist R package was used to assess CDR3 similarity, and unrooted trees were constructed with ape in R 3.6.1. TCRdb stores this immuneACCESS table with in-frame sequences only. Part of the clones is absent; in the studies checked, under half of the shortfall reflects unresolved V genes, and no reason is known for the rest. That table furnishes V, J and clone size, whereas the DNA furnished D and trimming. The sample table contains approximately 66,000 clones; only one count was recorded for under 80% of them. The leading ten clones occupy over 2% of the sample.

After less than eleven days of culture, CD4+ T cells were isolated with the EasySep CD4+ T cell isolation kit. Two doses of either the BNT162b2 or the mRNA-1273 mRNA SARS-CoV-2 vaccine were administered to participants. The absence of prior SARS-CoV-2 infection in healthy vaccine recipients was confirmed by negative nucleocapsid antibodies before and after vaccination. Half of the culture medium was replaced with fresh IL-2-containing medium on days 3 and 7. Each peptide stimulation condition was cultured in triplicate wells unless otherwise noted. PBMC were separated from whole blood using Ficoll-Paque Plus gradient centrifugation and were then either cryopreserved at -140C or used fresh. Genomic DNA was extracted from cultured CD4+ T cells with the QIAamp micro DNA kit. The data derive from a study of vaccination effects on CD4 cells after COVID-19 (dated by TCRdb to between 2021 and 2022). With regard to the full study: To identify antigen-specific CD4+ T cell clonotypes by their expansion, the ViraFEST assay first stimulated PBMC with viral peptide pools and then applied TCR sequencing. Across the study, the median time from the second dose to post-vaccine sampling was 72 days (range 14 to 241). The Oncomine TCR Beta short-read assay on an Illumina iSeq 100 was used to sequence cultures from other donors in the study. The full study included around nine COVID-19 convalescent patients and several SARS-CoV-2-naive healthy vaccine recipients. SARS-CoV-2 spike-specific CD4+ TCR repertoires were compared before and after mRNA vaccination in COVID-19 convalescent patients and in infection-naive vaccine recipients. A few million PBMC per well were cultured with 9 to 10 ug/ml peptides in IMDM containing roughly 5% human AB serum, about 9.6 IU/ml IL-2 and gentamicin. What the study reported, not specific to this receptor: Only a small number of convalescent patients were included, and no early post-infection timepoints were available, which limited the study. At late post-vaccination timepoints, both infection-induced and vaccine-induced clones showed marked clonal contraction, consistent with waning T cell responses. In healthy vaccine recipients, vaccine-induced clones were almost all SARS-CoV-2 mono-reactive, with only 1 of 255 being cross-reactive with common cold coronaviruses.

Between the V and J ends, shortened by 4 bases and 2 bases respectively, the junction contains 15 bases. CDR1 SGHKS and CDR2 YYEKEE are derived from the germline V gene (reference sequence). The CDR3 sequence holds 15 residues, the cysteine and phenylalanine included. Only the CDR3 region is kept as DNA, spanning 45 bases read in frame from base 1. Specimen: CD4+ T cells from PBMCs cultured without peptide, collected after COVID-19 vaccination. The clonotype was recovered from a human donor who received a COVID-19 vaccine. The rearrangement joined TRBV5-5 to TRBJ2-5, with the D segment identity uncertain. The CDR3 loop reads CASSVEYRQQETQYF. The DNA is as follows: TGTGCCAGCAGCGTAGAATATCGTCAGCAAGAGACCCAGTACTTC.